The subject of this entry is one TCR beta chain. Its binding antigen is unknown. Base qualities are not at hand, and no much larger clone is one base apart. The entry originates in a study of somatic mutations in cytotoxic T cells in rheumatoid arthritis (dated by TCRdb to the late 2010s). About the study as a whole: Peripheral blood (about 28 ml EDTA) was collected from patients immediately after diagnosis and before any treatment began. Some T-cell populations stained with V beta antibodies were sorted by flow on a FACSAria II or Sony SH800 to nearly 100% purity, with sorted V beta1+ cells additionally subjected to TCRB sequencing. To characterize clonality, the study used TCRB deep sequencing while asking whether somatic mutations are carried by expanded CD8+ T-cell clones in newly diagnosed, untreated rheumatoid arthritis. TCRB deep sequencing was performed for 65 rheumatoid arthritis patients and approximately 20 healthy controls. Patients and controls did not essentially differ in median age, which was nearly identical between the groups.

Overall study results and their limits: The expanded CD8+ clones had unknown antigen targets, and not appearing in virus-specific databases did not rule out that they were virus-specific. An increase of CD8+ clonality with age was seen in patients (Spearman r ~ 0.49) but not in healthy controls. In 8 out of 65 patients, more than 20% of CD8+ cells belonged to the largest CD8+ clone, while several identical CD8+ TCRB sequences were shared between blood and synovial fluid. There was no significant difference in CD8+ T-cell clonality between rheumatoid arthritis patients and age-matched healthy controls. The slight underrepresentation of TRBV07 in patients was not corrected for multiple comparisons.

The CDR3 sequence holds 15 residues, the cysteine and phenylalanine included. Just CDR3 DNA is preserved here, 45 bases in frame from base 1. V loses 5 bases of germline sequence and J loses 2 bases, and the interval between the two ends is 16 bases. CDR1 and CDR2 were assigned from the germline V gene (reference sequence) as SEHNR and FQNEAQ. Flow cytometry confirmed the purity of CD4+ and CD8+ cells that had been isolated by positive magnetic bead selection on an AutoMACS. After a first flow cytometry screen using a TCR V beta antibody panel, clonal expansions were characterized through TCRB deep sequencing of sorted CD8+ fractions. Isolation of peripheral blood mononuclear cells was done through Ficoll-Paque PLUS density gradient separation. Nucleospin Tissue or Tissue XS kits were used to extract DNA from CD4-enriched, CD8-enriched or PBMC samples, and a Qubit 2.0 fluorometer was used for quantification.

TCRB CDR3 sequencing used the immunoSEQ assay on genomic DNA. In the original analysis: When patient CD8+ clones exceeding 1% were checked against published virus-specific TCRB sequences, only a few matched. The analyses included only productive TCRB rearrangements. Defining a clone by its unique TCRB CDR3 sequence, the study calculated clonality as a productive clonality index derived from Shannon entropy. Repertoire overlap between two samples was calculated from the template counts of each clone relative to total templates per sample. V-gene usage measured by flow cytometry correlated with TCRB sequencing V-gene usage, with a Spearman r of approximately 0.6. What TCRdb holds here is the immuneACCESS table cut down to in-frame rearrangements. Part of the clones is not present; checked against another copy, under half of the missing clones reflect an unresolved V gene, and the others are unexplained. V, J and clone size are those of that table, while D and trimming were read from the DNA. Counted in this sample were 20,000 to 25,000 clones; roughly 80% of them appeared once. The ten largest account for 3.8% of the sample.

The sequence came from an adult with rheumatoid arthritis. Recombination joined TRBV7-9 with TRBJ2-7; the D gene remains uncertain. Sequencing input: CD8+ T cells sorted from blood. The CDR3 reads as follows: CASSHPGTPPYEQYF. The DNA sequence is TGTGCCAGCAGCCATCCGGGCACCCCCCCCTACGAGCAGTACTTC.